This TCR beta chain comes out of a study of T cells in localized non-small cell lung cancer. Method: immunoSEQ multiplex PCR; TCRdb's copy keeps in-frame clones and lacks some. The table lists around 130,000 clones, more than 70% of them singletons. Concerning this clone: Its specificity is unknown.

V lost 5 bases, J lost 5 bases, and 13 bases lay in between. This CDR3 region has 14 residues. CDR1 and CDR2 from the germline V gene are SGHTA and FQGNSA. Study-wide findings and caveats: Maximal T cell clonality occurred in uninvolved adjacent lung, with tumor ranking below it.

The chain recombines TRBV7-2 with TRBJ1-5; unclear D gene. The sequenced sample was peripheral blood, obtained before any cancer treatment. The sequence was obtained from a female donor over 55 with stage I lung adenocarcinoma. CDR3 nucleotide sequence: TGTGCCAGCAGCCCGGTGGGGTTGGATCAGCCCCAGCATTTT. This encodes CASSPVGLDQPQHF.